Given below is one TCR beta chain in context. As yet, its antigen is unknown. This entry is derived from a study of post-analysis software for immune sequencing data. Overall study: Several disease courses (relapsing-remitting, secondary progressive and progressive-relapsing) of multiple sclerosis were included.

The study's findings and limits: Controls had lower frequencies than patients of four or five TRBV segments, which included TRBV5-6, TRBV5-1 and TRBV20-1.

Per the germline V gene, CDR1 is DFQATT and CDR2 is SNEGSKA (reference sequence). The V gene lost 6 bases and the J gene lost 10 bases, with 19 bases spanning the gap. The CDR3 is 13 residues long. Unique molecular identifiers were carried by the TCR beta cDNA libraries. One entry per CDR3 protein, called by TCRdb with MiXCR from the PCR reads. The sample lists approximately 630,000 distinct CDR3 sequences, over 45% occurring once. This TCR derives from a girl aged 2 to 9 with multiple sclerosis. Sequencing was performed on blood. The J gene is TRBJ2-1, the V gene TRBV20-1; D remains ambiguous. The CDR3 loop is CSAKDGSSYEQFF. The DNA for the CDR3 is TGCAGTGCCAAGGACGGCTCCTCCTACGAGCAGTTCTTC.